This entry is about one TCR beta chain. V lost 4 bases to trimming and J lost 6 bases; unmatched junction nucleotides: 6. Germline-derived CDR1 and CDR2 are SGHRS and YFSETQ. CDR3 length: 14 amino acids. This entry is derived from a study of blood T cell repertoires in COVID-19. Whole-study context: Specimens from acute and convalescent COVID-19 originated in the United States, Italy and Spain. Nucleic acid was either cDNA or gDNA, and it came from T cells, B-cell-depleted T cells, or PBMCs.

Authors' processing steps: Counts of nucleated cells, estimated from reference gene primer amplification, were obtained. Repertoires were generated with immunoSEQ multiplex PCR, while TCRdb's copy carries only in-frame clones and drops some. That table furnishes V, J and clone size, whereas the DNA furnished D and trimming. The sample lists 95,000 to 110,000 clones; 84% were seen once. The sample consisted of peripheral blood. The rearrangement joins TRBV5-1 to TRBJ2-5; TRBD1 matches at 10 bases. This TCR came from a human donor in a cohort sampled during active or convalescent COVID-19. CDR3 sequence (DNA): TGCGCCAGCAGCCCAGACAGGGGGCGACAGACCCAGTACTTC. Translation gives CASSPDRGRQTQYF.